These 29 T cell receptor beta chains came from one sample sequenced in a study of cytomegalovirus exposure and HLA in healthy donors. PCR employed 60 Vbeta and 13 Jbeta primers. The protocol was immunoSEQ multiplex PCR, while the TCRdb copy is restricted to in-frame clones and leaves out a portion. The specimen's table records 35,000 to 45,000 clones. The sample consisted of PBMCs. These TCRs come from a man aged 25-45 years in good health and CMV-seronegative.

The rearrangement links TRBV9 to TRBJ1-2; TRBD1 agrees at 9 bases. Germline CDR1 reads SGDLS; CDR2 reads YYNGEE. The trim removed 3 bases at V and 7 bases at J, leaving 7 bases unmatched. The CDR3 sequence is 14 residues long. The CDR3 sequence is CASSAPGQGTGYTF. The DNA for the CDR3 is TGTGCCAGCAGCGCGCCGGGACAGGGTACTGGCTACACCTTC.

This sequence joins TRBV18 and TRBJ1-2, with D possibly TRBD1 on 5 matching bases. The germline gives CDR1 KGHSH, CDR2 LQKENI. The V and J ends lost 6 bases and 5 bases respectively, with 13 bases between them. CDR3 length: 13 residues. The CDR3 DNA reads TGTGCCAGCTCGGGGCGAACTTGGTATGGCTACACCTTC. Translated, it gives CASSGRTWYGYTF. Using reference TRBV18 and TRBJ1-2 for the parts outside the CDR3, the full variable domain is NAGVMQNPRHLVRRRGQEARLRCSPMKGHSHVYWYRQLPEEGLKFMVYLQKENIIDESGMPKERFSAEFPKEGPSILRIQQVVRGDSAAYFCASSGRTWYGYTFGSGTRLTVV.

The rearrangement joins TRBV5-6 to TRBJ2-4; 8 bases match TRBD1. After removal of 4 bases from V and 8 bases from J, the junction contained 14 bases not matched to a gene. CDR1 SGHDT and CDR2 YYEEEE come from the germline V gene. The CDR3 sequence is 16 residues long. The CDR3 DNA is TGTGCCAGCAGCCTTAGTAGGACAGGGTTTCGAGACATTCAGTACTTC. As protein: CASSLSRTGFRDIQYF.

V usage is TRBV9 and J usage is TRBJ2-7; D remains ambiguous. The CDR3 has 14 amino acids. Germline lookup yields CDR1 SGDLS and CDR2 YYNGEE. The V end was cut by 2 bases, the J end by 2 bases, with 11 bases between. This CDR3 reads CASSVSTQPYEQYF. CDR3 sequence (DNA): TGTGCCAGCAGCGTTTCGACACAGCCCTACGAGCAGTACTTC.

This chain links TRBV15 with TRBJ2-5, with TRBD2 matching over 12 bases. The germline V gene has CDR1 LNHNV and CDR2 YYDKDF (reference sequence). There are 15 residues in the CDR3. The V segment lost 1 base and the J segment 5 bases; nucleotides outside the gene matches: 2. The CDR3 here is CATSRGLAGEETQYF. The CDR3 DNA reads TGTGCCACCAGCAGAGGACTAGCGGGAGAGGAGACCCAGTACTTC. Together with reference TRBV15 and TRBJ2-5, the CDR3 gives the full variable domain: DAMVIQNPRYQVTQFGKPVTLSCSQTLNHNVMYWYQQKSSQAPKLLFHYYDKDFNNEADTPDNFQSRRPNTSFCFLDIRSPGLGDTAMYLCATSRGLAGEETQYFGPGTRLLVL.

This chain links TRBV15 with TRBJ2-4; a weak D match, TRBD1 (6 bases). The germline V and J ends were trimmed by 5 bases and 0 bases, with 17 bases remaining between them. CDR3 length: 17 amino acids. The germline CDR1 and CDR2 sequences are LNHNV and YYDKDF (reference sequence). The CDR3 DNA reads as TGTGCCACCAGCGGGACAAATAAACTACTAGCCAAAAACATTCAGTACTTC. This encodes CATSGTNKLLAKNIQYF.

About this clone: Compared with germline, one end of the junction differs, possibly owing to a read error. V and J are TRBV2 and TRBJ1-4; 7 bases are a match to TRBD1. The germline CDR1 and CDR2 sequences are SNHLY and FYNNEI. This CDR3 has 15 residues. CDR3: CASREESQGFEKLFF. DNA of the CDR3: TGTGCCAGCAGGGAAGAGTCACAGGGGTTTGAAAAACTGTTTTTT.

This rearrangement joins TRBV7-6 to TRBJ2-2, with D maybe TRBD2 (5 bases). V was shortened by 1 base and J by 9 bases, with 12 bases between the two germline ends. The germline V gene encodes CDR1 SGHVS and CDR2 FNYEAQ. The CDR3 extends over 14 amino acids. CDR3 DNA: TGTGCCAGCAGCTTAGGTGTTTCGGGGAGGGAGCTGTTTTTT. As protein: CASSLGVSGRELFF.

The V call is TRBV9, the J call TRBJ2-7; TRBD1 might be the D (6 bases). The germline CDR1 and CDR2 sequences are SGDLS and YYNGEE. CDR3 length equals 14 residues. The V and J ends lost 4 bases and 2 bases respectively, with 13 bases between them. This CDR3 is CASSPQGRAYEQYF. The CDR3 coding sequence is TGTGCCAGCAGCCCACAGGGTAGGGCCTACGAGCAGTACTTC.

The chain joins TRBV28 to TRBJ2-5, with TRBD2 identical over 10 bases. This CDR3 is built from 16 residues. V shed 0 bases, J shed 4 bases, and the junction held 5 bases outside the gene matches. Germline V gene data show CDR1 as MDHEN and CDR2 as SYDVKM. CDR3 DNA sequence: TGTGCCAGCAGTTTATGGGCTAGCGGGAGCCGAGAGACCCAGTACTTC. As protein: CASSLWASGSRETQYF. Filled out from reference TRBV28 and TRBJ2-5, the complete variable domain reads DVKVTQSSRYLVKRTGEKVFLECVQDMDHENMFWYRQDPGLGLRLIYFSYDVKMKEKGDIPEGYSVSREKKERFSLILESASTNQTSMYLCASSLWASGSRETQYFGPGTRLLVL.

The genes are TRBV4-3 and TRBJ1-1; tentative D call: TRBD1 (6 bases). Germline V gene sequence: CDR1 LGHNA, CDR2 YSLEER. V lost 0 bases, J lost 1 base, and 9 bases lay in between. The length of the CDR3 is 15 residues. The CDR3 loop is CASSQDDRRNTEAFF. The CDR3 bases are TGCGCCAGCAGCCAAGATGACAGGAGGAACACTGAAGCTTTCTTT.

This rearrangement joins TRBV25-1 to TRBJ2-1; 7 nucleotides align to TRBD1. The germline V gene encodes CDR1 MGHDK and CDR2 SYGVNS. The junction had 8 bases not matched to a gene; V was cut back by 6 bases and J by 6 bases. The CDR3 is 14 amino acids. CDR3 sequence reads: CASRTGAFANEQFF. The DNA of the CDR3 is TGTGCCAGCAGAACAGGGGCTTTCGCCAATGAGCAGTTCTTC.

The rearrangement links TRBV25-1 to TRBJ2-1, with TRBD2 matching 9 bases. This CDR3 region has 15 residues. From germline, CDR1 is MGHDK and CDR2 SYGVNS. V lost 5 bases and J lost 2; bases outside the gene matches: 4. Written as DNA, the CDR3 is TGTGCCAGCAGTCGACTAGCGGACCCCTACAATGAGCAGTTCTTC. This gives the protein CASSRLADPYNEQFF.

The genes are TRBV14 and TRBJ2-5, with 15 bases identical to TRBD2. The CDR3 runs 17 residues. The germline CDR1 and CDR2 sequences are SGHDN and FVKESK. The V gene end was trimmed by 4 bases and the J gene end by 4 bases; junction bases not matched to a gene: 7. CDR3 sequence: CASSLGLAGGLGETQYF. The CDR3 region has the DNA TGTGCCAGCAGCCTCGGACTAGCGGGGGGGCTAGGAGAGACCCAGTACTTC.

CDR3 in amino acids: CASSPGQGNYGYTF. CDR3 coding DNA: TGTGCCAGCAGCCCGGGGCAGGGGAACTATGGCTACACCTTC. The chain links TRBV4-2 to TRBJ1-2; D is possibly TRBD1 (6 bases). Germline V gene sequence: CDR1 LGHNA, CDR2 YNFKEQ. Trimming took 4 bases from V and 2 from J, leaving 11 bases between them. The CDR3 consists of 14 residues.

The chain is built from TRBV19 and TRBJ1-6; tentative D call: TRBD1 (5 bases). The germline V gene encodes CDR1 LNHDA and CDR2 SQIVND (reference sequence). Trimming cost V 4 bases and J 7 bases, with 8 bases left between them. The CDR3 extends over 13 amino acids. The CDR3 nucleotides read TGTGCCAGTAGTACCCCAGGGAATTCACCCCTCCACTTT. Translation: CASSTPGNSPLHF.

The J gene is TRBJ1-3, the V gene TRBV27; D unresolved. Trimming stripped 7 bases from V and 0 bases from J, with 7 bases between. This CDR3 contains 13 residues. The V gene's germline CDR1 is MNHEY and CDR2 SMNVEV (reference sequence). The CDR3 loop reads CASIPSSGNTIYF. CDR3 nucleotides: TGTGCCAGCATCCCGAGCTCTGGAAACACCATATATTTT.

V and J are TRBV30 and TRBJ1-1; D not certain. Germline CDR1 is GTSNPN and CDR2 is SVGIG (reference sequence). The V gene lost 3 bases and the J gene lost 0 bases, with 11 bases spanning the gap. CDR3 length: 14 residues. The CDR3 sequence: CAWRPRELNTEAFF. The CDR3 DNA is TGTGCCTGGAGGCCCCGTGAGCTGAACACTGAAGCTTTCTTT.

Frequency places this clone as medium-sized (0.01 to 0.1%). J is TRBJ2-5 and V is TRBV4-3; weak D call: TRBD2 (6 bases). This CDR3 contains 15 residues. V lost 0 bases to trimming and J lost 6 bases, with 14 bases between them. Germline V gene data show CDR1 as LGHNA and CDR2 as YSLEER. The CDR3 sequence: CASSQERGIGQTQYF. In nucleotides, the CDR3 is TGCGCCAGCAGCCAAGAACGGGGGATAGGACAGACCCAGTACTTC.

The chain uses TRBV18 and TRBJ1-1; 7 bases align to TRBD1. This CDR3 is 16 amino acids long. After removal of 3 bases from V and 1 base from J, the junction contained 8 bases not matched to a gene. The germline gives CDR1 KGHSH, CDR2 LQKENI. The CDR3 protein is CASSPGGRGANTEAFF. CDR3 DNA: TGTGCCAGCTCACCTGGCGGCAGGGGGGCGAACACTGAAGCTTTCTTT.

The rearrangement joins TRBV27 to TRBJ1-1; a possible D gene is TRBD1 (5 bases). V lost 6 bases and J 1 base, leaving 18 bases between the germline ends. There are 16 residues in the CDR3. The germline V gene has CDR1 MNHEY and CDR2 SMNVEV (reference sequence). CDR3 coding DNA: TGTGCCAGCAGCCCCGGGGGAGGTTACCCGAACACTGAAGCTTTCTTT. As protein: CASSPGGGYPNTEAFF.

The CDR3 region has the DNA TGTGCCACATCCTCCTACAATGAGCAGTTCTTC. Translated: CATSSYNEQFF. This chain uses TRBV6-4 with TRBJ2-1; D remains ambiguous. Germline CDR1 MRHNA, CDR2 SNTAGT. The CDR3 extends over 11 amino acids. The ends were cut back, 10 bases at V and 0 bases at J, with 4 bases in the middle.

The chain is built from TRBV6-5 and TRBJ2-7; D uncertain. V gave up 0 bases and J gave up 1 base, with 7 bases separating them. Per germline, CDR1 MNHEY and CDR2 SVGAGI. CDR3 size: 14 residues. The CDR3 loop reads CASSYSRSSYEQYF. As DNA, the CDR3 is TGTGCCAGCAGTTACTCGCGGTCGTCCTACGAGCAGTACTTC.

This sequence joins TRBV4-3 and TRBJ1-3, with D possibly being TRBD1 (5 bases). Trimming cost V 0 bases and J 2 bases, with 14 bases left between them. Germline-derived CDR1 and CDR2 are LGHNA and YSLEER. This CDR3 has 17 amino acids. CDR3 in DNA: TGCGCCAGCAGCCAAGATAGTAGGGACTCTACTGGAAACACCATATATTTT. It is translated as CASSQDSRDSTGNTIYF.

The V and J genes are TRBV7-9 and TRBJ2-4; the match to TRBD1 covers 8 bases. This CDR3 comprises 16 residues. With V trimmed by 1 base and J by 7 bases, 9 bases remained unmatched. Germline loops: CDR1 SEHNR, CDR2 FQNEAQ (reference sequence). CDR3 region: CASSLVAGGARNIQYF. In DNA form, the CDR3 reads TGTGCCAGCAGCTTAGTGGCAGGGGGCGCGCGGAACATTCAGTACTTC. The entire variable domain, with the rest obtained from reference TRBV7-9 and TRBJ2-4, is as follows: DTGVSQNPRHKITKRGQNVTFRCDPISEHNRLYWYRQTLGQGPEFLTYFQNEAQLEKSRLLSDRFSAERPKGSFSTLEIQRTEQGDSAMYLCASSLVAGGARNIQYFGAGTRLSVL.

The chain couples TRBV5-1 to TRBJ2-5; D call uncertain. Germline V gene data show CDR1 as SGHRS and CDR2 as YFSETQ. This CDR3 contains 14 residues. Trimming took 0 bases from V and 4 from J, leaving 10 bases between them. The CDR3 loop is CASSLDTARETQYF. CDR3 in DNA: TGCGCCAGCAGCTTGGACACCGCCCGAGAGACCCAGTACTTC.

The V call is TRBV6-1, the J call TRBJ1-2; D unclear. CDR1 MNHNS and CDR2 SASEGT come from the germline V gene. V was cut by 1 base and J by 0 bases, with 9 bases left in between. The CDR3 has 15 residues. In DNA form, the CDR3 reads TGTGCCAGCAGTGAAGGCATGGGAGCTAACTATGGCTACACCTTC. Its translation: CASSEGMGANYGYTF.

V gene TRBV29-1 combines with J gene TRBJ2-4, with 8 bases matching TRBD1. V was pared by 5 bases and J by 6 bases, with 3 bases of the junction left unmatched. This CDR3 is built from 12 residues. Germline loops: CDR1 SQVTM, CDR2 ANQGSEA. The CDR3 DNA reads TGCAGCGTTTGGACAGGGCCAAACATTCAGTACTTC. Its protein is CSVWTGPNIQYF.

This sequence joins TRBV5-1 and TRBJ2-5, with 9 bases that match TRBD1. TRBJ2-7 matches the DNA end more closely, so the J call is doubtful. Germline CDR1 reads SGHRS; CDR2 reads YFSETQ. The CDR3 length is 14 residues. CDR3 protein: CASSLGDRAYEQYF. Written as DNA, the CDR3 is TGCGCCAGCAGCTTGGGGGACAGGGCCTACGAGCAGTACTTC.